This T cell receptor (beta chain) was profiled in a study of blood T cell repertoires in COVID-19. Study at large: Sources were T cells, B-cell-depleted T cells, or PBMCs; the material itself was cDNA or gDNA.

Source study methods: Amplification from reference gene primers served as the basis for estimated nucleated cell counts. Clones were read by immunoSEQ multiplex PCR, and TCRdb kept only the in-frame ones, dropping some. That table is the source of V, J and clone size, and D and trimming were worked out from the DNA. The profile covers roughly 74,000 clones, with almost 85% appearing a single time and around a third taken by the ten largest. CDR1 is ENHRY, CDR2 SYGVKD, per germline. J was trimmed by 3 bases and V by 2 bases; bases with no gene match: 2. The CDR3 is made up of 15 amino acids. This clone was found a few times.

This sequence joins TRBV10-3 and TRBJ1-5; 9 bases map to TRBD1. The specimen sequenced was peripheral blood. The receptor comes from a man in his 70s with acute or convalescent COVID-19. The CDR3, as DNA: TGTGCCATCAGTGAGGGACAGGGGTACAATCAGCCCCAGCATTTT. It yields the protein CAISEGQGYNQPQHF.